What follows is one TCR beta chain and its context. This sample was included in a study of CD8 T cells in ankylosing spondylitis. The germline V gene has CDR1 SGHRS and CDR2 YFSETQ. The V and J ends lost 4 bases and 5 bases respectively, with 15 bases between them. The CDR3 runs to 15 residues. The authors made TCR beta libraries by quantitative 5'-RACE with molecular barcodes. Via MiXCR, TCRdb re-called the 5' RACE reads, giving one row per CDR3 protein. The sample has about 320,000 distinct CDR3 sequences, under 14% seen once. The sequence was obtained from a female donor with ankylosing spondylitis or in good health (not recorded which). This chain uses TRBV5-1 with TRBJ1-4; the D gene is possibly TRBD1 (6 bases). Material: blood, either unsorted or a sorted T cell fraction (not recorded which). The DNA for the CDR3 is TGCGCCAGCAGCCTGGACAGCTTCAAAAATGAAAAACTGTTTTTT. Amino acids: CASSLDSFKNEKLFF.